This entry lists 5 T cell receptor beta chains sequenced from one sample in a study of T cell changes during pregnancy in multiple sclerosis. The data were produced by immunoSEQ multiplex PCR, yet TCRdb's version contains in-frame clones alone and is incomplete. The sample comprises 100,000 or so clones, around 93% of which are singletons, and about 1% rests with the top ten. The sample consisted of peripheral blood, taken before pregnancy. These receptors were obtained from a female donor with multiple sclerosis, enrolled in a pregnancy study.

The CDR3 sequence is CASSLELMVGGANTEAFF. CDR3 nucleotide sequence: TGCGCCAGCAGCTTGGAATTGATGGTTGGGGGGGCGAACACTGAAGCTTTCTTT. The chain recombines TRBV5-1 with TRBJ1-1, with a possible D match to TRBD1 (6 bases). The length of the CDR3 is 18 residues. V gave up 0 bases and J gave up 1 base, with 19 bases separating them. CDR1 is SGHRS and CDR2 is YFSETQ in the germline V gene.

This chain joins TRBV5-8 and TRBJ2-2; D is possibly TRBD1 (5 bases). Germline V CDR1 and CDR2: SGHTS, YDEGEE. V gave up 4 bases and J gave up 4 bases, with 8 bases separating them. CDR3 length: 13 amino acids. Written as DNA, the CDR3 is TGTGCCAGCAGCACAACAGGCACCGGGGAGCTGTTTTTT. Encoded protein: CASSTTGTGELFF.

The rearrangement uses TRBV6-5 and TRBJ2-7, with D possibly matching TRBD2 (5 bases). The ends were cut back, 0 bases at V and 5 bases at J, with 8 bases in the middle. CDR1 is MNHEY, CDR2 SVGAGI, per germline. The CDR3 has 13 amino acids. The CDR3 loop is CASSYSPGNEQYF. The CDR3 nucleotides read TGTGCCAGCAGTTACTCGCCGGGAAACGAGCAGTACTTC.

The CDR3 loop is CASSVMAQGGTEAFF. CDR3 in DNA: TGTGCCAGTAGCGTCATGGCTCAGGGAGGCACTGAAGCTTTCTTT. The V and J genes are TRBV19 and TRBJ1-1; the D gene is possibly TRBD1 (5 bases). Per germline, CDR1 LNHDA and CDR2 SQIVND (reference sequence). Deletions cut 6 bases from V and 4 bases from J, with 18 bases between. The CDR3 totals 15 residues. Looking up the rest from reference TRBV19 and TRBJ1-1 gives the full variable domain: DGGITQSPKYLFRKEGQNVTLSCEQNLNHDAMYWYRQDPGQGLRLIYYSQIVNDFQKGDIAEGYSVSREKKESFPLTVTSAQKNPTAFYLCASSVMAQGGTEAFFGQGTRLTVV.

The J gene is TRBJ2-1, the V gene TRBV4-3; perhaps TRBD2 as D (5 bases). CDR3 length equals 15 residues. Trimming stripped 4 bases from V and 2 bases from J, with 12 bases between. Germline CDR1 reads LGHNA; CDR2 reads YSLEER. The CDR3 sequence is CASSLDLSAYNEQFF. CDR3 nucleotides: TGCGCCAGCAGCCTCGACCTTAGCGCCTACAATGAGCAGTTCTTC.